This T cell receptor beta chain was recorded in a study of beta chain features in type 1 diabetes. The sequenced template was cDNA made from the entire isolated RNA. The method was immunoSEQ multiplex PCR; TCRdb's version includes in-frame clones alone and lacks a portion of them. Seen here are roughly 45,000 clones, approximately 48% observed once, and the top ten hold 0.25% to 0.3%. This clone showed up just a few times. The CDR3 consists of 14 residues. The V and J ends lost 0 bases and 4 bases respectively, with 10 bases between them. Looked up from germline, CDR1 is LGHNA and CDR2 is YNFKEQ. The sequence derives from a woman in her 30s in good health. The V gene is TRBV4-2, the J gene TRBJ2-7, with D perhaps TRBD2 (6 bases). Material for sequencing was stem cell memory CD4+ T cells from blood. The CDR3 spells CASSQEKLAYEQYF. The CDR3 nucleotides are TGTGCCAGCAGCCAAGAAAAACTAGCTTACGAGCAGTACTTC.